This TCR beta chain comes out of a study of T cell changes during pregnancy in multiple sclerosis. This clone was recorded only once. The protocol was immunoSEQ multiplex PCR, while the TCRdb copy is restricted to in-frame clones and leaves out a portion. The data hold over 40,000 clones, with 88% observed a single time. V trimming: 3 bases; J trimming: 4 bases; junction bases outside the gene matches: 11. Looked up from germline, CDR1 is MDHEN and CDR2 is SYDVKM. This CDR3 is built from 16 residues. This chain links TRBV28 with TRBJ1-1, with 7 bases identical to TRBD1. The sequences come from CD4+ T cells from peripheral blood mononuclear cells, collected in the second trimester of pregnancy. The TCR sequence derives from a female donor with multiple sclerosis, enrolled in a pregnancy study. CDR3 sequence reads: CASSFSGGRRGTEAFF. In DNA form, the CDR3 reads TGTGCCAGCAGTTTTTCAGGGGGACGCCGGGGCACTGAAGCTTTCTTT. Full variable domain (missing parts from reference TRBV28 and TRBJ1-1): DVKVTQSSRYLVKRTGEKVFLECVQDMDHENMFWYRQDPGLGLRLIYFSYDVKMKEKGDIPEGYSVSREKKERFSLILESASTNQTSMYLCASSFSGGRRGTEAFFGQGTRLTVV.